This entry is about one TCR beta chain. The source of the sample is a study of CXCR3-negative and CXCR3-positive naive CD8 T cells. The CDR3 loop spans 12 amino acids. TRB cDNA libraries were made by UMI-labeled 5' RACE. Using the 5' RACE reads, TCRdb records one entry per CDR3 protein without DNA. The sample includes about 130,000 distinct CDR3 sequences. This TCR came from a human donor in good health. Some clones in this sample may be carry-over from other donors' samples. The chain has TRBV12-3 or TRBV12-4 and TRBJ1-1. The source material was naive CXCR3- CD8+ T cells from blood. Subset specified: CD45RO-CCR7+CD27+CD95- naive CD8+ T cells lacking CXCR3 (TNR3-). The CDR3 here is CASSPLRTEAFF.